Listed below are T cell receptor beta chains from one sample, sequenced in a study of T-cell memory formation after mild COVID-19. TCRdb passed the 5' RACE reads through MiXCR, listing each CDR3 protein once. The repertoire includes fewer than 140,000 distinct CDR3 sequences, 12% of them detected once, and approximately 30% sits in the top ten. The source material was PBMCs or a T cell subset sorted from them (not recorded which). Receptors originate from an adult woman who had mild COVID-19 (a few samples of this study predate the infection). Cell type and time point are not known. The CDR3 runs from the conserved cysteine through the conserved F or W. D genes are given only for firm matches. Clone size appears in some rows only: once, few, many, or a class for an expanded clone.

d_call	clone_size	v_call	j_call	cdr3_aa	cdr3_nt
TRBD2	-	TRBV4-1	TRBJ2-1	CASSYPTSGGAFYNEQFF	TGCGCCAGCAGCTATCCGACTAGCGGGGGGGCTTTCTACAATGAGCAGTTCTTC
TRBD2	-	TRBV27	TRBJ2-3	CASSPDSGTSGFDTQYF	TGTGCCAGCAGTCCAGACTCTGGGACTAGCGGGTTCGATACGCAGTATTTT
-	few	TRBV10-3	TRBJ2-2	CAKNRDTGELFF	TGTGCCAAAAACAGGGACACCGGGGAGCTGTTTTTT
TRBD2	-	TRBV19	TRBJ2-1	CASSKQREFDEQFF	TGTGCCAGTAGTAAGCAGCGGGAGTTTGATGAGCAGTTCTTC
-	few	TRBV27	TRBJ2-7	CASSPGLTYEQYF	TGTGCCAGCAGCCCGGGGTTAACCTACGAGCAGTACTTC
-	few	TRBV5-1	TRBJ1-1	CASSWTDMNTEAFF	TGCGCCAGCAGCTGGACAGATATGAACACTGAAGCTTTCTTT
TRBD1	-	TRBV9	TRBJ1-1	CASSVGTGGNEAFF	TGTGCCAGCAGCGTAGGAACAGGGGGCAATGAAGCTTTCTTT
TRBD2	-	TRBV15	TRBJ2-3	CATSSGRSGGTDTQYF	TGTGCCACCAGCAGCGGCAGAAGCGGGGGCACAGATACGCAGTATTTT
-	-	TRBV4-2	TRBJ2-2	CASSRGKGMAGELFF	TGTGCCAGCAGCCGTGGAAAGGGGATGGCCGGGGAGCTGTTTTTT
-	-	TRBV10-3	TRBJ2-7	CAISELEGLGDEQYF	TGTGCCATCAGTGAGCTGGAGGGCTTGGGTGACGAGCAGTACTTC
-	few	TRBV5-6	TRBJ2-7	CASSLGAGNEQYF	TGTGCCAGCAGCTTGGGGGCCGGGAACGAGCAGTACTTC
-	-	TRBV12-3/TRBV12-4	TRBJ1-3	CASRDVNSGNTIYF	TGTGCCAGCAGGGACGTAAACTCTGGAAACACCATATATTTT
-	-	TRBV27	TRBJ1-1	CASSLVGNTEAFF	TGTGCCAGCAGTTTAGTGGGAAACACTGAAGCTTTCTTT
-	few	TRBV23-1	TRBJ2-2	CASNLPHTDCGELFF	TGCGCCAGCAACCTCCCTCACACGGATTGCGGGGAGCTGTTTTTT
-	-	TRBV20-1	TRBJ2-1	CSARGPDYNEQFF	TGCAGTGCAAGGGGACCTGACTACAATGAGCAGTTCTTC
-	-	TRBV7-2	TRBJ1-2	CASSSLGDGYTF	TGTGCCAGCAGCTCCCTGGGCGATGGCTACACCTTC
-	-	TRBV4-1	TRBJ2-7	CASSQVVFSYEQYF	TGCGCCAGCAGCCAAGTCGTCTTCTCCTACGAGCAGTACTTC